The text below deals with one T cell receptor (beta chain). The assay was immunoSEQ multiplex PCR, and TCRdb's table has in-frame clones only and misses some. The repertoire has 450,000 to 650,000 clones, about four fifths of them found once; the top ten carry around 0.013%. These data originate in a study of shared T cell receptors in the human thymus. V trimming: 5 bases; J trimming: 2 bases; junction bases outside the gene matches: 6. Germline assignment: CDR1 SEHNR and CDR2 FQNEAQ (reference sequence). The CDR3 is 15 residues long. The data were also submitted as part of a second study, on human thymus T cells.

The chain recombines TRBV7-9 with TRBJ2-1; 7 nucleotides match TRBD2. The source material was thymocytes. The receptor was derived from a boy under three years old with a congenital heart defect. The CDR3 protein is CASSLGRVPYNEQFF. The CDR3 DNA is TGTGCCAGCAGCCTGGGGAGGGTGCCCTACAATGAGCAGTTCTTC.